Following are 6 T cell receptor beta chains from one sample sequenced in a study of T cells and Merkel cell carcinoma outcomes. TCRdb's table, derived via immunoSEQ multiplex PCR, lists solely in-frame clones and lacks some. The sample holds more than 6,000 clones; about 81% are singletons and the top ten take about 14%. Sequencing was done on a sample of tumor tissue from Merkel cell carcinoma. All receptors come from a human donor with Merkel cell carcinoma. Some clones in this sample may be carry-over from other donors' samples.

The V gene is TRBV5-5, the J gene TRBJ2-7, with 10 positions matching TRBD2. Losses at the gene ends were 4 bases for V and 3 bases for J; bases not matched to a gene: 7. Germline values: CDR1 SGHKS, CDR2 YYEKEE (reference sequence). There are 15 residues in the CDR3. The CDR3 here is CASSTAGTSVYEQYF. The DNA for the CDR3 is TGTGCCAGCAGCACCGCCGGGACTAGCGTCTACGAGCAGTACTTC. The whole variable domain, filled in from reference TRBV5-5 and TRBJ2-7, reads DAGVTQSPTHLIKTRGQQVTLRCSPISGHKSVSWYQQVLGQGPQFIFQYYEKEERGRGNFPDRFSARQFPNYSSELNVNALLLGDSALYLCASSTAGTSVYEQYFGPGTRLTVT.

This clone was seen a single time. The chain has TRBV18 and TRBJ2-2; TRBD2 matches 13 bases. The CDR3 extends over 19 amino acids. Trimming removed 3 bases from V and 7 bases from J; junction bases left unmatched: 14. Germline lookup yields CDR1 KGHSH and CDR2 LQKENI. For the CDR3, the DNA is TGTGCCAGCTCACCCGGACTAGCGGGAGAACGGTTTTCGATCGGGGAGCTGTTTTTT. Its protein product is CASSPGLAGERFSIGELFF. Combining the CDR3 with reference TRBV18 and TRBJ2-2 gives the whole variable domain NAGVMQNPRHLVRRRGQEARLRCSPMKGHSHVYWYRQLPEEGLKFMVYLQKENIIDESGMPKERFSAEFPKEGPSILRIQQVVRGDSAAYFCASSPGLAGERFSIGELFFGEGSRLTVL.

This clone has just a few counts. V gene TRBV4-1 combines with J gene TRBJ1-5; maybe TRBD1 (6 bases). With 0 bases removed from V and 0 bases from J, the gap between germline ends came to 9 bases. Germline V gives CDR1 MGHRA, CDR2 YSYEKL. CDR3 length: 16 amino acids. CDR3 sequence (DNA): TGCGCCAGCAGCCAAGAAGGGGGTTATAGCAATCAGCCCCAGCATTTT. This translates into CASSQEGGYSNQPQHF.

V gene TRBV29-1 combines with J gene TRBJ2-7; possible D gene TRBD1, 6 bases. Germline lookup yields CDR1 SQVTM and CDR2 ANQGSEA. V lost 5 bases, J lost 3 bases, and 14 bases lay in between. This CDR3 region has 13 residues. DNA of the CDR3: TGCAGCGTTCGTGGGCAGGGGAACTACGAGCAGTACTTC. This codes for CSVRGQGNYEQYF.

The J gene is TRBJ2-3, the V gene TRBV11-2; weak D call: TRBD1 (6 bases). Looked up from germline, CDR1 is SGHAT and CDR2 is FQNNGV. The CDR3 sequence is 17 residues long. The ends were cut back, 3 bases at V and 1 base at J, with 17 bases in the middle. CDR3 nucleotide sequence: TGTGCCAGCAGCTTGGCCAGGGGCCCTATTCGCACAGATACGCAGTATTTT. Translated: CASSLARGPIRTDTQYF.

Details on this clone: This sample includes further DNA sequences coding for the same CDR3. This chain links TRBV5-1 with TRBJ2-2, with TRBD1 identical over 11 bases. V was pared by 3 bases and J by 5 bases, with 9 bases of the junction left unmatched. The CDR3 covers 17 residues. Germline-derived CDR1 and CDR2 are SGHRS and YFSETQ. CDR3: CASSYRRTGGGTGELFF. CDR3 bases: TGCGCCAGCAGCTACAGGAGGACAGGGGGCGGGACCGGGGAGCTGTTTTTT.